The clone carrying this T cell receptor beta chain was detected a few times. Assignments of participants to cohorts depended upon their own reported clinical history. These data are taken from a study of blood T cell repertoires in COVID-19. Study-wide context: PBMCs, B-cell-depleted T cells, or T cells provided the cDNA or gDNA that made up the material.

Trimming removed 3 bases from V and 4 bases from J, with 33 bases in between. CDR3 length: 21 residues. Per germline, CDR1 SGHDN and CDR2 FVKESK. The data were produced by immunoSEQ multiplex PCR, yet TCRdb's version contains in-frame clones alone and is incomplete. The sample has around 200,000 clones; around 90% are singletons. This rearrangement joins TRBV14 to TRBJ1-2; D possibly corresponds to TRBD1 (6 bases). This TCR was sampled from a man aged 30 to 39 who had recovered from COVID-19. Sequencing used PBMCs or T cells enriched from blood (not recorded which). The CDR3 nucleotides are TGTGCCAGCAGCCACCCCTGGCGTGGGGGGGGCGCAAGGGATGGGTCCTATGGCTACACCTTC. Residues: CASSHPWRGGGARDGSYGYTF.